This T cell receptor beta chain was recovered during a study of CD8 T cells in ankylosing spondylitis. General study findings and limits: A subset of motif variants has previously been described in the synovial fluid and blood of reactive arthritis. Disease-associated clonotypes exhibited CD8+ identity and were relatively infrequent in peripheral blood. Seemingly distinctive of ankylosing spondylitis blood was a TCR beta motif formed by eight highly homologous variants. Matched ankylosing spondylitis synovial fluid reportedly contained a significantly enriched population of disease-linked clones.

The J segment lost 4 bases and the V segment lost 6 bases, leaving 13 bases of the junction unmatched. The CDR3 covers 16 residues. Germline V gene data show CDR1 as KGHSH and CDR2 as LQKENI. This clonotype was seen a few times. Its specificity is unknown. The authors made TCR beta libraries by quantitative 5'-RACE with molecular barcodes. TCRdb recomputed calls from the 5' RACE reads with MiXCR, one row per CDR3 protein. The data contain about 800,000 distinct CDR3 sequences, 12% of them singletons. This clonotype was obtained from a male donor with ankylosing spondylitis. This chain connects TRBV18 to TRBJ1-1; 8 nucleotides align to TRBD1. Material: blood, either unsorted or a sorted T cell fraction (not recorded which). The CDR3 loop reads CASSNRDRWGTTEAFF. The CDR3 region has the DNA TGTGCCAGCTCGAACCGGGACAGGTGGGGAACCACTGAAGCTTTCTTT.